The clone carrying this T cell receptor (beta chain) has just one count. No antigen is known for it. Amplification used 60 Vbeta primers and 13 Jbeta primers. Assay: immunoSEQ multiplex PCR; the TCRdb copy retains only in-frame clones and omits some. Here the sample spans approximately 110,000 clones, 77% being singletons. This entry belongs to a study of cytomegalovirus exposure and HLA in healthy donors. Study-wide results and caveats: Sequencing likely generated an artifact that appeared as a cluster of highly shared sequence variants. A later analysis found that most CMV-associated TCR beta chains appeared HLA-restricted. A later analysis associated approximately 17,000 TCR beta sequences with HLA alleles at a 0.05 false discovery rate. When analyzed later, a missense DCLRE1C variant was found to be linked to TCR beta V- and J-gene trimming.

The V gene lost 7 bases and the J gene lost 2 bases, with 4 bases spanning the gap. Germline V CDR1 and CDR2: SGHNT, YENEEA. This CDR3 is 11 amino acids long. The chain carries TRBV11-3 and TRBJ2-3; D is ambiguous. Sequenced sample: PBMCs. The clonotype originates from a middle-aged woman in good health and CMV-seropositive. CDR3 in DNA: TGTGCCAGCACAGACACAGATACGCAGTATTTT. The encoded protein is CASTDTDTQYF.